Each of the 11 T cell receptor beta chains below was sequenced from the same sample in a study of blood T cell repertoires in COVID-19. Here immunoSEQ multiplex PCR was the method, and the copy in TCRdb shows in-frame clones only, minus some. The data contain about 27,000 clones, about 91% of them singletons. The specimen was peripheral blood. The receptors stem from a human donor with active COVID-19. The donor label of this sample is uncertain.

The V and J genes are TRBV7-2 and TRBJ1-2, with D perhaps matching TRBD1 (5 bases). V shed 5 bases and J shed 8 bases, with 18 bases lying between them. CDR1 and CDR2 (germline): SGHTA, FQGNSA. The CDR3 covers 14 residues. The CDR3 region is CASSPRGLGGGYTF. The CDR3 DNA follows: TGTGCCAGCAGCCCGAGGGGCTTGGGGGGAGGCTACACCTTC.

This chain links TRBV3-1 (or the pseudogene TRBV3-2) with TRBJ2-7, with D possibly TRBD1 on 6 matching bases. Trimming took 1 base from V and 2 from J, leaving 9 bases between them. The CDR3 length is 14 residues. Germline V gives CDR1 LGHDT, CDR2 YNNKEL (reference sequence). For the CDR3, the DNA is TGTGCCAGCAGCCAAGGGGGGCCCCCCTACGAGCAGTACTTC. It yields the protein CASSQGGPPYEQYF.

There are a few counts of this clone. The CDR3, as DNA: TGCGCCAGCAGCTCTATAAGGGGTTCTAAGAAAAGAGGTGCTAATGAAAAACTGTTTTTT. Encoded protein: CASSSIRGSKKRGANEKLFF. The rearrangement joins TRBV10-1 to TRBJ1-4, with a weak D call TRBD1 (5 bases). Trimming cost V 6 bases and J 3 bases, with 29 bases left between them. There are 20 residues in the CDR3. Germline assignment: CDR1 WNHNN and CDR2 SYGVQD (reference sequence).

The chain couples TRBV18 to TRBJ2-5; TRBD1 might be the D (6 bases). Trimming took 2 bases from V and 2 from J, leaving 12 bases between them. The CDR3 sequence is 15 residues long. From germline, CDR1 is KGHSH and CDR2 LQKENI. This CDR3 is CASSPLAGQQETQYF. DNA of the CDR3: TGTGCCAGCTCACCATTGGCTGGACAGCAAGAGACCCAGTACTTC.

The chain combines TRBV7-8 with TRBJ1-2; D uncertain. V lost 1 base and J lost 0, with 6 bases in between. This CDR3 has 14 residues. In germline, CDR1 is SGHVS, CDR2 FQNEAQ. The CDR3 DNA reads as TGTGCCAGCAGCTTAGGTGTAGCTAACTATGGCTACACCTTC. Translation gives CASSLGVANYGYTF.

This CDR3 reads CASSVSGLNEQFF. In DNA form, the CDR3 reads TGTGCCAGCAGCGTATCAGGGTTGAATGAGCAGTTCTTC. This sequence joins TRBV9 and TRBJ2-1; D might be TRBD1 (5 bases). Germline CDR1 reads SGDLS; CDR2 reads YYNGEE. V lost 1 base and J 7 bases, leaving 9 bases between the germline ends. The CDR3 has 13 amino acids.

The V gene is TRBV7-9, the J gene TRBJ2-5; 7 bases are shared with TRBD1. The CDR3 contains 15 residues. J gave up 4 bases and V 4 bases, and 9 bases lay outside the gene matches. Germline-derived CDR1 and CDR2 are SEHNR and FQNEAQ (reference sequence). The CDR3 spells CASSSWENRGETQYF. As DNA, the CDR3 is TGTGCCAGCAGCTCTTGGGAGAACAGGGGAGAGACCCAGTACTTC.

This clone appeared a single time. The CDR3 DNA reads TGTGCCAGCAGTTACTCGAGGGAGCAGTTCTTC. It encodes CASSYSREQFF. The rearrangement joins TRBV6-5 to TRBJ2-1; no reliable D call. The CDR3 length is 11 residues. The germline V gene has CDR1 MNHEY and CDR2 SVGAGI. V was pared by 0 bases and J by 10 bases, with 4 bases between.

The V call is TRBV10-3, the J call TRBJ2-3, with 11 bases lining up with TRBD2. The germline V gene has CDR1 ENHRY and CDR2 SYGVKD. The V gene end was trimmed by 6 bases and the J gene end by 1 base; junction bases not matched to a gene: 0. The CDR3 has 14 amino acids. CDR3 amino acids: CAIRLAGGTDTQYF. DNA for the CDR3: TGTGCCATCAGACTAGCGGGAGGCACAGATACGCAGTATTTT.

The chain joins TRBV7-2 to TRBJ1-1, with TRBD1 matching over 8 bases. The trim removed 6 bases at V and 7 bases at J, leaving 13 bases unmatched. The germline V gene encodes CDR1 SGHTA and CDR2 FQGNSA. The CDR3 extends over 15 amino acids. The CDR3 region is CASRRQPGQVDEAFF. The CDR3 DNA sequence: TGTGCCAGCAGACGCCAACCGGGACAGGTTGATGAAGCTTTCTTT. Looking up the rest from reference TRBV7-2 and TRBJ1-1 gives the full variable domain: GAGVSQSPSNKVTEKGKDVELRCDPISGHTALYWYRQSLGQGLEFLIYFQGNSAPDKSGLPSDRFSAERTGGSVSTLTIQRTQQEDSAVYLCASRRQPGQVDEAFFGQGTRLTVV.

This chain joins TRBV6-4 and TRBJ1-5, with D maybe TRBD1 (6 bases). The length of the CDR3 is 17 residues. Trimming removed 0 bases from V and 0 bases from J, with 12 bases in between. Germline V CDR1 and CDR2: MRHNA, SNTAGT. The CDR3 nucleotides are TGTGCCAGCAGTGACTCGAGGGGGGGTGGTAGCAATCAGCCCCAGCATTTT. This gives the protein CASSDSRGGGSNQPQHF.